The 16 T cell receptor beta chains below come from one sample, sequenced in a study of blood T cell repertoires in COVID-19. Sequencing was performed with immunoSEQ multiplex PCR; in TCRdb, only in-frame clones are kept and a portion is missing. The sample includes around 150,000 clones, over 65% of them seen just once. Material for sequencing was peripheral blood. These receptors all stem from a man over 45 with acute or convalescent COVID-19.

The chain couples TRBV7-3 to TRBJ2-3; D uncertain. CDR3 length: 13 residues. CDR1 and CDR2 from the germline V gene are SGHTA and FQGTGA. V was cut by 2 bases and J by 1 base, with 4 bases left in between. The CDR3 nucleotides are TGTGCCAGCAGCTTATCAGGCACAGATACGCAGTATTTT. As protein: CASSLSGTDTQYF.

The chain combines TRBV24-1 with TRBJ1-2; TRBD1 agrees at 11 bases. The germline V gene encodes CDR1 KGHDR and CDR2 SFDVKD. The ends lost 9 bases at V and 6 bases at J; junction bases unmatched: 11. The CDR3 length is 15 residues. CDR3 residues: CATSRGTGGRDGYTF. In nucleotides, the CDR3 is TGTGCCACCTCCCGCGGGACAGGGGGAAGGGATGGCTACACCTTC.

This CDR3 is CASSLAVIGFYEQFF. CDR3 in DNA: TGTGCCAGCAGCTTAGCTGTCATCGGGTTCTATGAGCAGTTCTTC. This chain links TRBV7-9 with TRBJ2-1, with no clear D. V was cut by 0 bases and J by 8 bases, with 14 bases left in between. The CDR3 spans 15 residues. CDR1 is SEHNR and CDR2 is FQNEAQ in the germline V gene (reference sequence). Full variable domain (missing parts from reference TRBV7-9 and TRBJ2-1): DTGVSQNPRHKITKRGQNVTFRCDPISEHNRLYWYRQTLGQGPEFLTYFQNEAQLEKSRLLSDRFSAERPKGSFSTLEIQRTEQGDSAMYLCASSLAVIGFYEQFFGPGTRLTVL.

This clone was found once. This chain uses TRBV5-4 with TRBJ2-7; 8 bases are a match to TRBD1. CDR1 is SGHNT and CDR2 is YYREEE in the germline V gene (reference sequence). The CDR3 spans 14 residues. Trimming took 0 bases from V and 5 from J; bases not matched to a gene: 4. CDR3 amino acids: CASSLVTGVHEQYF. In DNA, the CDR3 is TGTGCCAGCAGCTTGGTGACAGGGGTTCACGAGCAGTACTTC.

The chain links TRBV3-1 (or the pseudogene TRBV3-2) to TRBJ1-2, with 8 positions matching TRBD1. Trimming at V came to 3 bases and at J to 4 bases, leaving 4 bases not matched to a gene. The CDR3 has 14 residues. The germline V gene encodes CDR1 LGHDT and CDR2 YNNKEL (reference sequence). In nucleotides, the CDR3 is TGTGCCAGCAGCCATACAGGGGGAGGCTATGGCTACACCTTC. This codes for CASSHTGGGYGYTF.

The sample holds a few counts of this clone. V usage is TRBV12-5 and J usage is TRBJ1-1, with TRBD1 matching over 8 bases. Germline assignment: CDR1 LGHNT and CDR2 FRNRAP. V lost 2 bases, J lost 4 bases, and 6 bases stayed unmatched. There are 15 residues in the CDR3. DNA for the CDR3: TGTGCTAGTGGTTTGTCAGGGGGCGCGGGCACTGAAGCTTTCTTT. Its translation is CASGLSGGAGTEAFF.

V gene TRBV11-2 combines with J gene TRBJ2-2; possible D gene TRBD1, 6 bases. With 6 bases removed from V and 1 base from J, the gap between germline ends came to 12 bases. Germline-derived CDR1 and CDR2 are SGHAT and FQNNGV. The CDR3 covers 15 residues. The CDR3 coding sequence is TGTGCCAGCAGTCCCGGGACAATGAACACCGGGGAGCTGTTTTTT. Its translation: CASSPGTMNTGELFF.

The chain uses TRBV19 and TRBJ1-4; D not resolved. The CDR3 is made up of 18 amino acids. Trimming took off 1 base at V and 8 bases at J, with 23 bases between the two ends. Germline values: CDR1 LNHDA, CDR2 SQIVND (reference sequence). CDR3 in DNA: TGTGCCAGTAGTATAGGTTTTGGGAGAGTCCGCGGAGGGGAAAAACTGTTTTTT. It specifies CASSIGFGRVRGGEKLFF.

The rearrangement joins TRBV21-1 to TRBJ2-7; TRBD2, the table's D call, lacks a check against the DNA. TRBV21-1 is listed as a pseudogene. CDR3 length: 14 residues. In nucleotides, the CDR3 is TGTGCCAGCAGCAATGGCGGCGGATTCTACGAGCAGTACGTC. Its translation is CASSNGGGFYEQYV.

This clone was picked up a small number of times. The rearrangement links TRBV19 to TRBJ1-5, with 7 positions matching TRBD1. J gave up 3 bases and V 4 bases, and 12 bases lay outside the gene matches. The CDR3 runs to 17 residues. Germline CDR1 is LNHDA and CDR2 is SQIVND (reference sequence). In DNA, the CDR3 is TGTGCCAGTAGTACCATTCCGGGACAGCGGATCAATCAGCCCCAGCATTTT. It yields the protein CASSTIPGQRINQPQHF. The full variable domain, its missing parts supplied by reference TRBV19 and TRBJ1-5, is DGGITQSPKYLFRKEGQNVTLSCEQNLNHDAMYWYRQDPGQGLRLIYYSQIVNDFQKGDIAEGYSVSREKKESFPLTVTSAQKNPTAFYLCASSTIPGQRINQPQHFGDGTRLSIL.

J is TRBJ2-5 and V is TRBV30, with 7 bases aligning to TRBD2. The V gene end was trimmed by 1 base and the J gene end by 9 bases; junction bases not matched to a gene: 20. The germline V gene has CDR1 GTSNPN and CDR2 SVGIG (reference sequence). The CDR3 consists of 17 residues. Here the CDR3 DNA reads TGTGCCTGGAGTGCCCCCATCGGGACTACACTCAAGAGATCCCAGTACTTC. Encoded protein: CAWSAPIGTTLKRSQYF.

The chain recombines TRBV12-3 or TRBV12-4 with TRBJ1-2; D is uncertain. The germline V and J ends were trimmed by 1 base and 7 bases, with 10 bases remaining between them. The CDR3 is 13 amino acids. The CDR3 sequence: CASSLGPGRGYTF. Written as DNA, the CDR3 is TGTGCCAGCAGTTTAGGTCCGGGTCGTGGCTACACCTTC.

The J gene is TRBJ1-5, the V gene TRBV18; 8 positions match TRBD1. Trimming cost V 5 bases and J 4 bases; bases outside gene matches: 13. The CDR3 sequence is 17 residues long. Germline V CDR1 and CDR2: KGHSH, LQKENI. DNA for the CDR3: TGTGCCAGCTCATCGTCAGGGGGCGCGGGCCAGAATCAGCCCCAGCATTTT. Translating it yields CASSSSGGAGQNQPQHF.

CDR3 loop: CASTPAGGHYGYTF. The DNA for the CDR3 is TGTGCCAGCACCCCCGCGGGGGGTCACTATGGCTACACCTTC. The chain has TRBV27 and TRBJ1-2; D perhaps matches TRBD1 (5 bases). V was pared by 7 bases and J by 3 bases, with 15 bases between. Looked up from germline, CDR1 is MNHEY and CDR2 is SMNVEV (reference sequence). The CDR3 is 14 amino acids.

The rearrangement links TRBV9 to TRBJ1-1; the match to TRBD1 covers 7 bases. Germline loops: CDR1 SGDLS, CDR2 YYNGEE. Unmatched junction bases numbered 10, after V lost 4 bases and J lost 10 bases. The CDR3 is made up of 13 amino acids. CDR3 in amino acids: CASSQPGPGGAFF. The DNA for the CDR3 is TGTGCCAGCAGCCAACCTGGTCCAGGGGGAGCTTTCTTT.

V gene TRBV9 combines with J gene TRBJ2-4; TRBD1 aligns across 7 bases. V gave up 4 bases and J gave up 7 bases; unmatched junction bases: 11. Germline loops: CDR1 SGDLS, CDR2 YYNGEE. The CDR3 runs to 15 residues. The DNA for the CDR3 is TGTGCCAGCAGCCCCCTAGGACAGGCAAAGAACATTCAGTACTTC. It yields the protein CASSPLGQAKNIQYF.